One sample yielded the 6 T cell receptor beta chains listed below, sequenced in a study of Graves' ophthalmopathy and Graves' hyperthyroidism. The TCR beta CDR3 regions underwent amplification from RNA transcripts. HTBI primers were employed in first-round RT-PCR, then a second-round multiplex PCR followed. TCRdb reprocessed the multiplex PCR reads with MiXCR, giving one entry per CDR3 protein. In the table there are a few hundred thousand distinct CDR3 sequences, 20% to 25% of which are singletons. Specimen: peripheral blood. The receptors derive from a woman aged 18-29 years with stable Graves' hyperthyroidism.

This chain joins TRBV6-5 and TRBJ2-5; 14 nucleotides line up with TRBD2. The CDR3 is made up of 14 amino acids. The germline V gene encodes CDR1 MNHEY and CDR2 SVGAGI. The ends lost 0 bases at V and 13 bases at J; junction bases unmatched: 4. CDR3 DNA sequence: TGTGCCAGCAGTTACTCGAGGACTAGCGGGGGGCCGTACTTC. This encodes CASSYSRTSGGPYF.

This clonotype was detected only once. V gene TRBV5-1 combines with J gene TRBJ2-7; TRBD1 agrees at 7 bases. Unmatched junction bases numbered 13, after V lost 4 bases and J lost 3 bases. Germline lookup yields CDR1 SGHRS and CDR2 YFSETQ. This CDR3 region has 16 residues. Here the CDR3 reads CASSTIDSRDSYEQYF. DNA for the CDR3: TGCGCCAGCAGCACCATAGATTCCCGGGACAGCTACGAGCAGTACTTC. Complete variable domain (other parts from reference TRBV5-1 and TRBJ2-7): KAGVTQTPRYLIKTRGQQVTLSCSPISGHRSVSWYQQTPGQGLQFLFEYFSETQRNKGNFPGRFSGRQFSNSRSEMNVSTLELGDSALYLCASSTIDSRDSYEQYFGPGTRLTVT.

This clonotype was counted at least ten times. V is TRBV5-1 and J is TRBJ1-1, with 7 bases fitting TRBD1. Germline CDR1 and CDR2: SGHRS and YFSETQ. The CDR3 length is 16 residues. J was trimmed by 2 bases and V by 1 base; bases with no gene match: 8. In DNA, the CDR3 is TGCGCCAGCAGCTTGAACCCCGGGACAGCTAACACTGAAGCTTTCTTT. This codes for CASSLNPGTANTEAFF.

This clonotype was seen ten or more times. The chain couples TRBV6-2 or TRBV6-3 to TRBJ1-1, with a possible D match to TRBD1 (6 bases). This CDR3 is built from 14 residues. V lost 7 bases to trimming and J lost 4 bases, with 16 bases between them. The germline V gene has CDR1 MNHEY and CDR2 SVGEGT. The CDR3 nucleotides are TGTGCCAGCACCGTCGACAGGCGGGGCACTGAAGCTTTCTTT. Translation gives CASTVDRRGTEAFF.

This clonotype occurred many times. V and J are TRBV6-1 and TRBJ1-2; D is undetermined. This CDR3 is 13 amino acids long. Between the trimmed V and J ends, which lost 0 bases and 8 bases, there was a span of 10 bases. CDR1 is MNHNS, CDR2 SASEGT, per germline. The chain's CDR3 is CASSEAGNRGYTF. The CDR3, as DNA: TGTGCCAGCAGTGAAGCGGGTAACCGAGGCTACACCTTC.

This clonotype has a count of ten or more. The chain recombines TRBV28 with TRBJ2-7; D ambiguous. CDR3 size: 15 residues. V lost 7 bases and J 3 bases, leaving 19 bases between the germline ends. Germline loops: CDR1 MDHEN, CDR2 SYDVKM. The CDR3 sequence: CASIQTPRQLYEQYF. The CDR3, as DNA: TGTGCCAGCATCCAAACTCCAAGGCAGCTCTACGAGCAGTACTTC.